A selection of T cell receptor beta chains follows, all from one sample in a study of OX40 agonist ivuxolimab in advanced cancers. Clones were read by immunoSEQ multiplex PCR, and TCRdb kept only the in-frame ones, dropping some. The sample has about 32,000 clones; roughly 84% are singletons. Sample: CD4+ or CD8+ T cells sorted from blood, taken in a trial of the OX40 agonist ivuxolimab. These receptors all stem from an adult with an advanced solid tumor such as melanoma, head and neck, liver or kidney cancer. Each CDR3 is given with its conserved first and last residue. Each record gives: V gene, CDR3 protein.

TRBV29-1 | CSVRLAYQETQYF
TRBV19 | CASTEDRGEKDTQYF
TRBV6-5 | CASSRTGLNSPLHF
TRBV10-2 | CASRVGGQALHF
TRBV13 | CASSLGISNQPQHF
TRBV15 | CATSRVRSGSYNEQFF
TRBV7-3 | CASSLGQGLYQETQYF
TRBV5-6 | CASSLGVAQGTF
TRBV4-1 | CASSQERGGQETQYF
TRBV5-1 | CASSADRGDTEAFF
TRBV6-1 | CTLSGGGEETQYF
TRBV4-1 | CASSFGSAEAFF
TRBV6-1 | CASSETPGLVTTEQFF
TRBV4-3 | CASSQGARNGYTF
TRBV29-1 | CSVELRGGNEKLFF
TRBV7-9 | CASSLGTSGQYF
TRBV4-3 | CASRPTSGGENNEQFF
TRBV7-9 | CASSFRDRGDNEQFF
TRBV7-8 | CASSFLPEGKTQYF
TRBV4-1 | CASSQDHGTGELFF
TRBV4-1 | CASTTTRGWDNEQFF
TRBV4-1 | CASSQVRVFNSPLHF
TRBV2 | CATGAGPQFF
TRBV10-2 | CASSDREKYEQYF
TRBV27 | CASRTTSFEQFF
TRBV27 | CASSSGTGGEKLFF
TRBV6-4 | CASSGLAAYAPNNEQFF
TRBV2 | CASSEGGGTEAFF
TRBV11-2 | CASSLDFSGGEETQYF
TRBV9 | CASSGGDGYEQYF
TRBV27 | CASSLWTDTDTQYF
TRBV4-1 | CASSQALAGTYEQYF
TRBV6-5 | CASSYFGGRGPYEQYF
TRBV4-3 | CASSQEEAGVYNEQFF
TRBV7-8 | CASSLGGGRSTDTQYF
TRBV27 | CASSGHISYGYTF
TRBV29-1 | CSVETDTKQAAYEQYF
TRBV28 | CASSLLSSGGPNTGELFF
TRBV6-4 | CASSDSRGGGTDTQYF
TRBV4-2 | CASSPRVTWDTIYF
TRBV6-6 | CASSPQHGYTF
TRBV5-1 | CASSGTGENTEAFF
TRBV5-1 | CASSWDSWGYTF
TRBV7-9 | CASSLKGQGAGEQYF
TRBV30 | CVVRTMNTEAFF
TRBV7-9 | CASSPGRLTEQYF
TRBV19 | CASSIVGRQETQYF
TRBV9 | CASSVGTDETNEKLFF
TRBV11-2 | CASTDEGYTF
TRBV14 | CASSPRGLAGGPIDTQYF
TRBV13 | CASSPQDRGCEQYF
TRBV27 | CASSLATSGTNNEQFF
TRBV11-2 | CASSPYLAINTEAFF